What follows are 30 T cell receptor beta chains derived from one specimen sequenced in a study of blood T cells in healthy people across ages. With a J-beta primer mix and a sample-barcoded 5' primer, a second PCR ran about 7 to 12 cycles. One entry per CDR3 protein, called by TCRdb with MiXCR from the 5' RACE reads. The table lists some 1.1 million distinct CDR3 sequences, 35% to 40% of them singletons. Sequenced material: blood. These receptor sequences come from a man between 18 and 35 years old in good health.

There are a few counts of this clonotype. The V and J genes are TRBV12-3 or TRBV12-4 and TRBJ2-5; no clear D. The V and J ends lost 0 bases and 1 base respectively, with 6 bases between them. CDR3 length equals 14 residues. DNA for the CDR3: TGTGCCAGCAGTTTAGCGGTCCTCCAAGAGACCCAGTACTTC. It yields the protein CASSLAVLQETQYF.

This chain connects TRBV12-3 or TRBV12-4 to TRBJ2-3; D ambiguous. V dropped 5 bases and J dropped 0 bases, with 18 bases sitting between them. This CDR3 is built from 17 residues. This CDR3 reads CASSRIFGGSSTDTQYF. The CDR3 DNA sequence: TGTGCCAGCAGTCGCATCTTCGGCGGATCTAGCACAGATACGCAGTATTTT.

This clonotype was seen more than once but under ten times. This chain connects TRBV6-5 to TRBJ2-3; 7 bases fit TRBD2. CDR3 length equals 15 residues. Germline V lookup: CDR1 MNHEY, CDR2 SVGAGI. The junction had 4 bases not matched to a gene; V was cut back by 0 bases and J by 4 bases. Here the CDR3 reads CASSYSGRVPDTQYF. CDR3 in DNA: TGTGCCAGCAGTTACTCGGGGAGGGTCCCAGATACGCAGTATTTT.

The chain combines TRBV7-2 with TRBJ1-4; D gene ambiguous. The CDR3 runs 16 residues. CDR1 SGHTA and CDR2 FQGNSA come from the germline V gene. The V and J ends lost 2 bases and 1 base respectively, with 11 bases between them. The CDR3 DNA sequence: TGTGCCAGCAGCTTATGGGGTTCTCGAACTAATGAAAAACTGTTTTTT. Translation: CASSLWGSRTNEKLFF.

This clonotype was seen only a few times. The rearrangement uses TRBV6-6 and TRBJ1-2; D is unclear. V was cut by 7 bases and J by 3 bases, with 15 bases left in between. This CDR3 spans 14 amino acids. Per germline, CDR1 MNHNY and CDR2 SVGAGI (reference sequence). The chain's CDR3 is CASMTGSRDYGYTF. CDR3 nucleotides: TGTGCCAGCATGACCGGGTCCCGGGACTATGGCTACACCTTC.

This clonotype has just a few counts. This sequence joins TRBV10-3 and TRBJ1-4, with D maybe TRBD1 (6 bases). V gave up 6 bases and J gave up 0 bases, with 8 bases separating them. Germline V gene lookup returns CDR1 ENHRY and CDR2 SYGVKD. CDR3 length: 14 amino acids. This CDR3 reads CAIRGTSTNEKLFF. The CDR3, as DNA: TGTGCCATCAGAGGGACATCAACTAATGAAAAACTGTTTTTT.

This clonotype turned up a few times. This sequence joins TRBV25-1 and TRBJ2-1, with D possibly matching TRBD1 (5 bases). This CDR3 comprises 14 residues. V lost 4 bases and J 6 bases, leaving 13 bases between the germline ends. Germline V lookup: CDR1 MGHDK, CDR2 SYGVNS. The CDR3 is CASSGTGMSNEQFF. CDR3 coding DNA: TGTGCCAGCAGTGGTACAGGTATGAGCAATGAGCAGTTCTTC.

This chain joins TRBV25-1 and TRBJ1-1; D call uncertain. V dropped 6 bases and J dropped 1 base, with 15 bases sitting between them. Per germline, CDR1 MGHDK and CDR2 SYGVNS. The CDR3 extends over 15 amino acids. CDR3 loop: CASSRVEVRNTEAFF. Written as DNA, the CDR3 is TGTGCCAGCAGCCGGGTAGAGGTCAGGAACACTGAAGCTTTCTTT.

Note on this clonotype: This may come from a read error, since a much larger clone is one base off. The J gene is TRBJ1-1, the V gene TRBV25-1; the D is unclear. This CDR3 comprises 11 residues. V lost 8 bases and J lost 8, with 12 bases in between. Germline V gives CDR1 MGHDK, CDR2 SYGVNS. CDR3 amino acids: CASGVYYEAFF. CDR3 bases: TGTGCCAGCGGTGTCTACTACGAAGCTTTCTTT. Full variable domain (outside the CDR3, taken from reference TRBV25-1 and TRBJ1-1): EADIYQTPRYLVIGTGKKITLECSQTMGHDKMYWYQQDPGMELHLIHYSYGVNSTEKGDLSSESTVSRIRTEHFPLTLESARPSHTSQYLCASGVYYEAFFGQGTRLTVV.

This clonotype was detected a few times. J is TRBJ1-2 and V is TRBV30; 9 bases map to TRBD1. The ends lost 8 bases at V and 4 bases at J; junction bases unmatched: 11. CDR1 and CDR2 (germline): GTSNPN, SVGIG (reference sequence). CDR3 length: 14 amino acids. Here the CDR3 DNA reads TGTGCCGTAGGGACAGGGACTTGGGGCTATGGCTACACCTTC. This encodes CAVGTGTWGYGYTF.

Turning to this clonotype: A much bigger clone sits one base away, suggesting this may be a read error. The chain joins TRBV27 to TRBJ1-5; D possibly corresponds to TRBD1 (5 bases). CDR1 is MNHEY, CDR2 SMNVEV, per germline (reference sequence). This CDR3 region has 15 residues. The CDR3 reads CASSLEGLGNQLQHF. In DNA form, the CDR3 reads TGTGCCAGCAGTTTGGAGGGGTTGGGGAATCAGCTCCAGCATTTT.

The chain recombines TRBV7-2 with TRBJ2-5; D is uncertain. Trimming took 3 bases from V and 11 from J, leaving 16 bases between them. The CDR3 is made up of 13 amino acids. CDR1 is SGHTA, CDR2 FQGNSA, per germline. The CDR3: CASSFVQAHEQYF. CDR3 nucleotides: TGTGCCAGCAGCTTTGTCCAGGCGCATGAGCAGTACTTC.

This clonotype was seen at least ten times. The CDR3 DNA follows: TGTGCCAGCAGTACCCGTGGGCGGGAAACTAACTATGGCTACACCTTC. It specifies CASSTRGRETNYGYTF. The rearrangement links TRBV6-5 to TRBJ1-2, with D uncertain. The CDR3 is made up of 16 amino acids. V lost 5 bases to trimming and J lost 0 bases, with 16 bases between them. Germline lookup yields CDR1 MNHEY and CDR2 SVGAGI.

This clonotype was counted a few times. The chain is built from TRBV4-1 and TRBJ2-7, with D perhaps TRBD2 (5 bases). Germline loops: CDR1 MGHRA, CDR2 YSYEKL. The CDR3 loop spans 16 amino acids. V lost 0 bases and J lost 1, with 13 bases in between. CDR3 DNA sequence: TGCGCCAGCAGCCAAGAGTCCGGGGTCCCTTCCTACGAGCAGTACTTC. This encodes CASSQESGVPSYEQYF.

This clonotype has at least ten counts. The chain carries TRBV4-3 and TRBJ2-1; D may be TRBD2 (7 bases). The CDR3 loop spans 17 amino acids. CDR1 LGHNA and CDR2 YSLEER come from the germline V gene. Trimming left V 1 base short and J 4 bases short, with 17 bases between. The CDR3 spells CASSQAPLGGQYNEQFF. The CDR3 DNA is TGCGCCAGCAGCCAAGCCCCTCTCGGGGGGCAGTACAATGAGCAGTTCTTC.

V and J are TRBV7-9 and TRBJ1-1; no definite D call. V gave up 4 bases and J gave up 1 base, with 10 bases separating them. CDR3 length: 14 residues. Germline CDR1 SEHNR, CDR2 FQNEAQ (reference sequence). The CDR3 reads CASSSGGSNTEAFF. CDR3 sequence (DNA): TGTGCCAGCAGCTCCGGCGGTTCGAACACTGAAGCTTTCTTT.

The chain carries TRBV7-9 and TRBJ2-5, with a weak D call TRBD2 (5 bases). Germline V lookup: CDR1 SEHNR, CDR2 FQNEAQ (reference sequence). This CDR3 comprises 16 residues. V was shortened by 1 base and J by 5 bases, with 17 bases between the two germline ends. CDR3 in amino acids: CASSLVPGGLEETQYF. DNA of the CDR3: TGTGCCAGCAGCTTAGTTCCTGGCGGGTTGGAGGAGACCCAGTACTTC.

This clonotype was observed a handful of times. The V gene is TRBV4-1, the J gene TRBJ2-2; 7 bases map to TRBD1. V dropped 4 bases and J dropped 3; count of bases not matched to a gene: 2. Looked up from germline, CDR1 is MGHRA and CDR2 is YSYEKL. The CDR3 runs 14 residues. In nucleotides, the CDR3 is TGCGCCAGCAGCCGACAGGGTCACACCGGGGAGCTGTTTTTT. It codes for CASSRQGHTGELFF.

This clonotype was observed at least ten times. This rearrangement joins TRBV7-2 to TRBJ2-1, with 10 bases that match TRBD1. V shed 4 bases, J shed 9 bases, and the junction held 9 bases outside the gene matches. CDR3 length: 15 amino acids. Germline CDR1 reads SGHTA; CDR2 reads FQGNSA. For the CDR3, the DNA is TGTGCCAGCAGCTATTCTCCGGGACAGGGGTTTGAGCAGTTCTTC. This encodes CASSYSPGQGFEQFF.

Only a few counts were recorded for this clonotype. The rearrangement links TRBV20-1 to TRBJ2-3; D uncertain. The V end lost 1 base, the J end lost 6 bases, and 14 bases lay between the germline ends. Germline V CDR1 and CDR2: DFQATT, SNEGSKA (reference sequence). This CDR3 has 14 residues. The CDR3 bases are TGCAGTGCTAGAGTTGGGCCCCCCACGGATACGCAGTATTTT. It specifies CSARVGPPTDTQYF.

This clonotype came up a few times. The chain joins TRBV10-3 to TRBJ2-2; TRBD1 matches at 8 bases. The CDR3 contains 16 residues. Germline CDR1 reads ENHRY; CDR2 reads SYGVKD. V gave up 0 bases and J gave up 4 bases; unmatched junction bases: 4. CDR3 nucleotides: TGTGCCATCAGTGAGTCGAGTACAGGGGGCACCGGGGAGCTGTTTTTT. Protein: CAISESSTGGTGELFF.

The chain employs TRBV2 and TRBJ2-1, with D maybe TRBD2 (5 bases). Trimming took off 8 bases at V and 0 bases at J, with 17 bases between the two ends. The CDR3 runs 16 residues. CDR1 SNHLY and CDR2 FYNNEI come from the germline V gene. CDR3 in amino acids: CASGRPPEGSYNEQFF. The CDR3 DNA sequence: TGTGCCAGCGGCCGGCCTCCCGAGGGCTCCTACAATGAGCAGTTCTTC.

J is TRBJ2-4 and V is TRBV21-1; the table names TRBD1, a call not compared with the DNA. Judging by the DNA end, TRBJ2-7 fits better; the J call may be wrong. TRBV21-1 is marked as a pseudogene. This CDR3 is 16 amino acids long. CDR3 nucleotide sequence: TGTGCCAGCAGCAGATACGAGGGACAGTATCAGGCCGAGCAGTACTTC. It encodes CASSRYEGQYQAEQYF.

Concerning this clonotype: A much larger clone lies one base from this, so it may be a read error. The CDR3 DNA is TGTGCCAGCAACGTCGGCCTCCTTAACACAGATACGCAGTATTTT. Its protein product is CASNVGLLNTDTQYF. This chain uses TRBV6-6 with TRBJ2-3; D gene uncertain. V shed 7 bases and J shed 2 bases, with 16 bases lying between them. Per germline, CDR1 MNHNY and CDR2 SVGAGI (reference sequence). The CDR3 is 15 residues long.

The CDR3 DNA reads as TGTGCCAGCAGCTTATTGGGGGGCGGCCAAGAGACCCAGTACTTC. Its translation: CASSLLGGGQETQYF. This sequence joins TRBV7-3 and TRBJ2-5; D might be TRBD1 or TRBD2, each matching 6 bases. Deletions cut 2 bases from V and 1 base from J, with 11 bases between. In germline, CDR1 is SGHTA, CDR2 FQGTGA. The CDR3 runs to 15 residues.

The chain is built from TRBV29-1 and TRBJ2-1; 10 nucleotides line up with TRBD2. CDR3 size: 12 residues. The V segment lost 7 bases and the J segment 6 bases; nucleotides outside the gene matches: 3. Germline CDR1 reads SQVTM; CDR2 reads ANQGSEA. CDR3 in amino acids: CSAGLAANEQFF. In nucleotides, the CDR3 is TGCAGCGCCGGACTAGCGGCCAATGAGCAGTTCTTC.

The rearrangement uses TRBV10-3 and TRBJ2-5; 7 nucleotides align to TRBD1. This CDR3 spans 13 amino acids. The germline V gene encodes CDR1 ENHRY and CDR2 SYGVKD. Unmatched junction bases numbered 3, after V lost 4 bases and J lost 4 bases. The CDR3 bases are TGTGCCATCAGTGGAGGGACAGTAGAGACCCAGTACTTC. Its translation: CAISGGTVETQYF.

This clonotype appeared a few times. CDR3 coding DNA: TGTGCCAGCGGGCAAGGCTCCCTGGGGGGCTACACCTTC. This translates into CASGQGSLGGYTF. The J gene is TRBJ1-2, the V gene TRBV25-1, with D unclear. Germline assignment: CDR1 MGHDK and CDR2 SYGVNS. The CDR3 length is 13 residues. Trimming stripped 8 bases from V and 8 bases from J, with 18 bases between.

This sequence joins TRBV14 and TRBJ2-1; D might be TRBD1 or TRBD2, each matching 6 bases. Germline assignment: CDR1 SGHDN and CDR2 FVKESK. The CDR3 is made up of 13 amino acids. The CDR3 is CGRGPEYYNEQFF. The CDR3 DNA reads TGTGGACGGGGGCCGGAGTACTACAATGAGCAGTTCTTC.

This clonotype came up many times. The rearrangement uses TRBV6-5 and TRBJ2-1; TRBD1 or TRBD2 may be the D gene (6 bases each). CDR1 is MNHEY, CDR2 SVGAGI, per germline. The length of the CDR3 is 14 residues. The V gene lost 2 bases and the J gene lost 6 bases, with 11 bases spanning the gap. The CDR3 spells CASSYARGANEQFF. The DNA of the CDR3 is TGTGCCAGCAGTTACGCAAGGGGGGCCAATGAGCAGTTCTTC.